These T cell receptor beta chains were read from a single sample in a study of cytomegalovirus exposure and HLA in healthy donors. Profiled with immunoSEQ multiplex PCR; TCRdb holds only in-frame clones, not every one. The table includes around 100,000 clones, around three quarters detected once. Sequenced input: PBMCs. The receptors were gathered from a man aged 45-65 years in good health and CMV-seropositive. CDR3s include the opening cysteine and the closing phenylalanine or tryptophan. The order of the fields is CDR3 protein, CDR3 DNA, clone size, J gene, V gene, D gene. The D gene is left open where the match is weak. Rows give clone size only sometimes, using once, few, many, or a class for an expanded clone.

CASSLGGQGIEQYF,TGTGCCAGCAGCTTGGGGGGACAGGGGATCGAGCAGTACTTC,-,TRBJ2-7,TRBV5-4,TRBD1
CASRTSGSEGELFF,TGTGCCAGCCGGACTAGCGGGAGCGAAGGGGAGCTGTTTTTT,-,TRBJ2-2,TRBV9,TRBD2
CASSEVQATGELFF,TGTGCCAGCAGTGAAGTGCAGGCCACCGGGGAGCTGTTTTTT,once,TRBJ2-2,TRBV6-1,-
CASRPADQETQYF,TGCGCCAGCCGACCAGCGGACCAAGAGACCCAGTACTTC,-,TRBJ2-5,TRBV5-1,-
CASSPGDRNWNEQFF,TGTGCCAGCAGCCCGGGGGACAGGAATTGGAATGAGCAGTTCTTC,-,TRBJ2-1,TRBV28,TRBD1
CASRTQAANEQFF,TGCGCCAGCAGAACACAAGCGGCAAATGAGCAGTTCTTC,-,TRBJ2-1,TRBV10-1,-
CAISESGRVQGSYEQYF,TGTGCCATCAGTGAGTCGGGGAGGGTACAGGGCAGCTACGAGCAGTACTTC,-,TRBJ2-7,TRBV10-3,-
CASSPGTSRSGANVLTF,TGTGCCAGCAGCCCGGGGACTAGCCGTTCCGGGGCCAACGTCCTGACTTTC,few,TRBJ2-6,TRBV7-2,TRBD2
CASSLAQGSYGYTF,TGTGCCAGCAGCTTGGCACAGGGGAGCTATGGCTACACCTTC,-,TRBJ1-2,TRBV5-6,TRBD1
CASSPVGEYGYTF,TGTGCCAGCAGTCCCGTTGGGGAGTATGGCTACACCTTC,-,TRBJ1-2,TRBV6-5,-
CASRFPTHTISYNEQFF,TGTGCAAGTCGCTTCCCGACACACACCATCTCCTACAATGAGCAGTTCTTC,-,TRBJ2-1,TRBV12-2,-
CASSLTPDADTQYF,TGTGCCAGCAGCTTAACGCCCGATGCGGATACGCAGTATTTT,-,TRBJ2-3,TRBV7-6,-
CASSPGQGADEQYF,TGCGCCAGCAGCCCGGGACAGGGGGCCGACGAGCAGTACTTC,-,TRBJ2-7,TRBV5-1,TRBD1
CSVEGLAGGWNEQFF,TGCAGCGTTGAGGGGCTAGCGGGAGGATGGAATGAGCAGTTCTTC,-,TRBJ2-1,TRBV29-1,TRBD2
CASRRAGNFNEQYF,TGTGCCAGCAGGAGAGCCGGGAATTTCAACGAGCAGTACTTC,-,TRBJ2-7,TRBV27,-
CASSLGQVAKNIQYF,TGTGCCAGCAGCTTGGGTCAGGTCGCCAAAAACATTCAGTACTTC,-,TRBJ2-4,TRBV5-6,-
CASSPSSVAIGEELFF,TGTGCCAGCAGCCCGTCTTCGGTGGCCATTGGAGAGGAGCTGTTTTTT,-,TRBJ2-2,TRBV9,-
CASSQRGLDTEAFF,TGTGCCAGCAGCCAAAGGGGGCTAGACACTGAAGCTTTCTTT,once,TRBJ1-1,TRBV7-3,TRBD1
CASSPRQNTGELFF,TGTGCCAGCTCACCACGGCAGAACACCGGGGAGCTGTTTTTT,once,TRBJ2-2,TRBV18,-
CASSFRQGAFVTEAFF,TGTGCCAGCAGTTTCCGACAGGGGGCATTTGTAACTGAAGCTTTCTTT,-,TRBJ1-1,TRBV6-6,TRBD1
CAWSRGQETQYF,TGTGCCTGGAGTCGGGGTCAAGAGACCCAGTACTTC,-,TRBJ2-5,TRBV30,-
CASSPGWGGERIYEQYF,TGTGCCAGCAGCCCGGGGTGGGGGGGGGAGCGGATCTACGAGCAGTACTTC,-,TRBJ2-7,TRBV5-6,TRBD2
CASSFPGLSGGYTF,TGTGCCAGCAGCTTTCCGGGACTATCGGGAGGCTACACCTTC,-,TRBJ1-2,TRBV11-2,-
CASSAASTGELFF,TGTGCCAGCAGCGCCGCGAGCACCGGGGAGCTGTTTTTT,-,TRBJ2-2,TRBV11-2,-
CASSIDFLTEAFF,TGTGCCAGTAGTATAGATTTCCTTACTGAAGCTTTCTTT,-,TRBJ1-1,TRBV19,-
CASSTSGSFYEQYF,TGTGCCAGCAGTACAAGCGGGAGTTTCTACGAGCAGTACTTC,once,TRBJ2-7,TRBV28,TRBD2
CASSMRGPREQYF,TGTGCCAGCAGCATGCGGGGCCCTCGGGAGCAGTACTTC,-,TRBJ2-7,TRBV7-2,-
CASSLIRLAGRRTDTQYF,TGTGCCAGCAGCTTAATTAGACTAGCGGGAAGACGCACAGATACGCAGTATTTT,few,TRBJ2-3,TRBV7-2,TRBD2
CASRLAGHANTEAFF,TGTGCCAGCAGATTGGCCGGACACGCGAACACTGAAGCTTTCTTT,few,TRBJ1-1,TRBV5-8,-
CASSRGHSNQPQHF,TGTGCCAGCAGCCGAGGGCATAGCAATCAGCCCCAGCATTTT,-,TRBJ1-5,TRBV28,-
CASHSTGAGANVLTF,TGTGCCAGCCATTCGACAGGGGCTGGGGCCAACGTCCTGACTTTC,few,TRBJ2-6,TRBV27,TRBD1
CASSPSGRQGRKYF,TGTGCCAGTAGCCCGTCGGGGCGACAGGGGAGAAAGTACTTC,few,TRBJ2-7,TRBV19,TRBD1
CASSFTPQGPNEKLFF,TGTGCCAGCAGCTTCACCCCTCAGGGGCCTAATGAAAAACTGTTTTTT,-,TRBJ1-4,TRBV28,-
CASRPTGAPNQPQHF,TGTGCCAGCAGGCCGACAGGGGCCCCCAATCAGCCCCAGCATTTT,few,TRBJ1-5,TRBV6-6,TRBD1
CATSRQTGGQETQYF,TGTGCCACCAGCAGACAGACAGGAGGCCAAGAGACCCAGTACTTC,few,TRBJ2-5,TRBV15,-
CASSLSVGGTDTQYF,TGTGCCAGCAGTTTATCGGTAGGGGGCACAGATACGCAGTATTTT,-,TRBJ2-3,TRBV28,-
CASSLEAGDEKLFF,TGCGCCAGCAGCTTGGAGGCAGGGGATGAAAAACTGTTTTTT,-,TRBJ1-4,TRBV5-1,-
CAWSGPGTGGSYEQYF,TGTGCCTGGAGTGGCCCCGGGACAGGGGGCTCCTACGAGCAGTACTTC,-,TRBJ2-7,TRBV30,TRBD1